This TCR beta chain was found in a study of shared clonotypes between healthy human individuals. V was trimmed by 4 bases and J by 1 base, leaving 10 bases between them. Germline V CDR1 and CDR2: GTSNPN, SVGIG (reference sequence). The CDR3 totals 13 residues. This table comes from immunoSEQ multiplex PCR, and its TCRdb copy is limited to in-frame clones, with some not included. The sample has about 1.1 million clones; about 80% are singletons. Splitting the CD4+ cells yielded a CD45RA+ naive subset and a CD45RA-negative memory subset. The clonotype originates from a man aged 18-30 years in good health. Some clones in this sample may be carry-over from other donors' samples. The sequencing sample was made of memory CD4+ T cells from PBMCs. Subset indicated: CD45RA-negative fraction. The chain employs TRBV30 and TRBJ1-1; D is undetermined. DNA for the CDR3: TGTGCCTGGACAGCTGGTAGGAACACTGAAGCTTTCTTT. Encoded protein: CAWTAGRNTEAFF.